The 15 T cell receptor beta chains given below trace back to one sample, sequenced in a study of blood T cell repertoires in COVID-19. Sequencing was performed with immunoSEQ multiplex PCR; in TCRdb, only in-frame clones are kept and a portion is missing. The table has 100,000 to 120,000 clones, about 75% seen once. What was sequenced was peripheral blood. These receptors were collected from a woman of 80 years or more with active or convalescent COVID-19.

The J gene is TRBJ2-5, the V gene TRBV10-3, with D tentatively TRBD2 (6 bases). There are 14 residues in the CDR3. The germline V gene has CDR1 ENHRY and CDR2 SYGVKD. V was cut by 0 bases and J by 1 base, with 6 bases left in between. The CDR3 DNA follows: TGTGCCATCAGTGAGTCGGGACTCCAAGAGACCCAGTACTTC. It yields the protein CAISESGLQETQYF.

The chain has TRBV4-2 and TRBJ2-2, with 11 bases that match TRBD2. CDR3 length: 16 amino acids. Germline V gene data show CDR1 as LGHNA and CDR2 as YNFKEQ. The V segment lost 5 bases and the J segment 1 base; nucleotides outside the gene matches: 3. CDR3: CASSAGLAVNTGELFF. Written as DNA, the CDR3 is TGTGCCAGCAGCGCGGGACTAGCGGTGAACACCGGGGAGCTGTTTTTT.

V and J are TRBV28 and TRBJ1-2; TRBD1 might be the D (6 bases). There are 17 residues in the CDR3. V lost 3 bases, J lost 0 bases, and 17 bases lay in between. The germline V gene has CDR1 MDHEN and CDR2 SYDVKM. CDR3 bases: TGTGCCAGCAGTTTTTGGGGGCAGCCGAGGACTAACTATGGCTACACCTTC. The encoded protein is CASSFWGQPRTNYGYTF.

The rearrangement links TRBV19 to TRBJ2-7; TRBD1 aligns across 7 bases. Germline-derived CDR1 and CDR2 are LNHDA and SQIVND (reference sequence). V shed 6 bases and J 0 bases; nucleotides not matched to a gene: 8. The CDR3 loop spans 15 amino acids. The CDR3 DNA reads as TGTGCCAGTAGAAGGACAGGCCAAAGCTCCTACGAGCAGTACTTC. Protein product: CASRRTGQSSYEQYF. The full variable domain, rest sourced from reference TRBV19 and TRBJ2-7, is DGGITQSPKYLFRKEGQNVTLSCEQNLNHDAMYWYRQDPGQGLRLIYYSQIVNDFQKGDIAEGYSVSREKKESFPLTVTSAQKNPTAFYLCASRRTGQSSYEQYFGPGTRLTVT.

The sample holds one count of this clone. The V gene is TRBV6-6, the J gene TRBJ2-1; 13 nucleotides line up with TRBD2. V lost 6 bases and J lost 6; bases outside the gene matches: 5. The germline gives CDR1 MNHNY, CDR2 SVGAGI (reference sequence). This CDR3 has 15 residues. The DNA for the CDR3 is TGTGCCAGCAGGGAGACTAGCGGGGGGCTCAATGAGCAGTTCTTC. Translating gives CASRETSGGLNEQFF.

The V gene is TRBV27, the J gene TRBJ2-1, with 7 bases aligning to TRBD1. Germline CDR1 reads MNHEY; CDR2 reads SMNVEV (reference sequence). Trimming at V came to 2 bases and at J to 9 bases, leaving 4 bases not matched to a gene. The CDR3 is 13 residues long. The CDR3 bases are TGTGCCAGCAGTTTAGCGACAGGGATTGAGCAGTTCTTC. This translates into CASSLATGIEQFF.

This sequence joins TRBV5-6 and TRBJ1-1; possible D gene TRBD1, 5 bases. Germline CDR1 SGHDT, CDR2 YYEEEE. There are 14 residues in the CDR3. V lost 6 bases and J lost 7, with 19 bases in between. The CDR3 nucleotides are TGTGCCAGCATATGGAGGGGCTCATACGGTGAAGCTTTCTTT. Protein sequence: CASIWRGSYGEAFF.

The CDR3 bases are TGTGCCAGCAGCTTATATCGCACGGGGGGAACTGAAGCTTTCTTT. Translating gives CASSLYRTGGTEAFF. The chain employs TRBV7-9 and TRBJ1-1; the D gene is possibly TRBD1 (5 bases). The length of the CDR3 is 15 residues. With 2 bases removed from V and 5 bases from J, the gap between germline ends came to 15 bases. Germline V gives CDR1 SEHNR, CDR2 FQNEAQ (reference sequence).

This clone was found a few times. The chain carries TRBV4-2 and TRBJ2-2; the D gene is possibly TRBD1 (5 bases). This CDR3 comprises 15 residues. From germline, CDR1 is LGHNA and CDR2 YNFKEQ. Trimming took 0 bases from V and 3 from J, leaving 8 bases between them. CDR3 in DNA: TGTGCCAGCAGCCAAGAGGGGCGGCACACCGGGGAGCTGTTTTTT. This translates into CASSQEGRHTGELFF.

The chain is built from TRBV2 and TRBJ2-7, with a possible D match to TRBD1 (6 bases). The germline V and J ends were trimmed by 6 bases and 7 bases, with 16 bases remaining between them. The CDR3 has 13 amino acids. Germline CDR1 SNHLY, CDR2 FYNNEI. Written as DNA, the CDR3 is TGTGCCAGCAGCCCGGGCACTCAGGGGGAGCAGTACTTC. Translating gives CASSPGTQGEQYF.

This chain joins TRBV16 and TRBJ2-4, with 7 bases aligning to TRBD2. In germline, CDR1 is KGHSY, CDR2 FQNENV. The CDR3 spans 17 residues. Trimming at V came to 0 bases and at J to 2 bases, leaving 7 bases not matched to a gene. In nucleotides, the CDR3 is TGTGCCAGCAGCCAATCGAGGCTAGCGGACTCCAAAAACATTCAGTACTTC. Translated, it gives CASSQSRLADSKNIQYF.

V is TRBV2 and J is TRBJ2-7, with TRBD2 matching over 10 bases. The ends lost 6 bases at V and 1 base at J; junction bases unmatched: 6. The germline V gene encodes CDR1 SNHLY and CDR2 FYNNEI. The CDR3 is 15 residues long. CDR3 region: CASSDGLAESYEQYF. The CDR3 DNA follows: TGTGCCAGCAGCGATGGACTAGCGGAGTCCTACGAGCAGTACTTC.

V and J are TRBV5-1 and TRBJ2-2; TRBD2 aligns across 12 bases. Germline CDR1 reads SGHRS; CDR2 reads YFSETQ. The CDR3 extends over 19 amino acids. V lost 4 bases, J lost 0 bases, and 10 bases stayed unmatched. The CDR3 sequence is CASSHTSGRSYANTGELFF. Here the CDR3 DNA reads TGCGCCAGCAGCCATACTAGCGGGAGGTCCTACGCGAACACCGGGGAGCTGTTTTTT.

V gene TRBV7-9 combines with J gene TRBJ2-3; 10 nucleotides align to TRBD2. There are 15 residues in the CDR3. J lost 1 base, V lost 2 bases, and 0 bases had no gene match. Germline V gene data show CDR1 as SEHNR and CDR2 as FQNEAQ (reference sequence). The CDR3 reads CASSLTSGGTDTQYF. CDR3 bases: TGTGCCAGCAGCTTAACTAGCGGGGGCACAGATACGCAGTATTTT.

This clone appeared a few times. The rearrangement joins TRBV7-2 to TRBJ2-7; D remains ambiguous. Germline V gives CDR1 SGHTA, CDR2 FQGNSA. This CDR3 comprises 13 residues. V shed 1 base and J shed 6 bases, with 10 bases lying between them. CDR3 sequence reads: CASSLGAMREQYF. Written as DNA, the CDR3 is TGTGCCAGCAGCTTAGGGGCCATGCGCGAGCAGTACTTC.